The rows below give T cell receptor beta chains drawn from one sample of a study of tumor-infiltrating lymphocytes in localized non-small cell lung cancer. Measured with immunoSEQ multiplex PCR; TCRdb has only the in-frame clones, and not every one. The repertoire holds roughly 25,000 clones, with just under 70% as singletons. Sequencing was done on a sample of lung tumor tissue. The receptors were gathered from a human donor with non-small cell lung cancer. The CDR3 runs from the conserved cysteine through the conserved F or W. The order of the fields is clone size, D gene, V gene, J gene, CDR3 protein, CDR3 DNA. The D gene is left open where the match is weak. A row's size may be missing; if present it is once, few, many or a size class.

.	.	TRBV6-1	TRBJ2-5	CATLWGEAQYF	TGTGCCACCCTCTGGGGGGAAGCCCAGTACTTC
.	TRBD1	TRBV9	TRBJ2-5	CASSTEDRTGETQYF	TGTGCCAGCAGCACTGAGGACAGGACGGGAGAGACCCAGTACTTC
.	.	TRBV6-1	TRBJ2-7	CASRQTRGYEQYF	TGTGCCAGCAGGCAAACCAGGGGATACGAGCAGTACTTC
.	.	TRBV28	TRBJ2-7	CAQYRSRYEQYF	TGTGCACAGTACAGGTCCAGGTACGAGCAGTACTTC
.	TRBD2	TRBV19	TRBJ2-1	CASSIILAGSNEQFF	TGTGCCAGTAGTATTATACTAGCGGGGAGCAATGAGCAGTTCTTC
medium-sized	.	TRBV6-1	TRBJ1-2	CASSGETGGYGYTF	TGTGCCAGCAGTGGAGAAACAGGCGGCTATGGCTACACCTTC
few	.	TRBV7-7	TRBJ2-3	CASSSGLSGTDTQYF	TGTGCCAGCAGCTCGGGGTTGTCGGGCACAGATACGCAGTATTTT
.	TRBD1	TRBV7-7	TRBJ1-1	CASSLDTAGGLLNTEAFF	TGTGCCAGCAGCTTAGATACGGCAGGGGGCTTGCTGAACACTGAAGCTTTCTTT
.	.	TRBV18	TRBJ2-2	CASSPPQGRTNTGELFF	TGTGCCAGCTCACCGCCACAGGGCCGGACGAACACCGGGGAGCTGTTTTTT
few	.	TRBV12-5	TRBJ2-7	CASGPGRIQDEQYF	TGTGCTAGTGGTCCAGGACGTATACAAGACGAGCAGTACTTC
.	.	TRBV28	TRBJ2-7	CASSLEQGRYEQYF	TGTGCCAGCAGTTTAGAACAGGGGAGGTACGAGCAGTACTTC
.	TRBD1	TRBV5-1	TRBJ1-1	CASSSQGANTEAFF	TGCGCCAGCAGCTCCCAGGGGGCTAACACTGAAGCTTTCTTT
.	.	TRBV5-1	TRBJ1-1	CASSFSGLNTEAFF	TGCGCCAGCAGCTTTTCCGGACTGAACACTGAAGCTTTCTTT
.	.	TRBV10-3	TRBJ2-3	CAITDRPDTQYF	TGTGCCATCACAGACAGACCAGATACGCAGTATTTT
.	.	TRBV7-8	TRBJ2-7	CASRYRAEGSYEQYF	TGTGCCAGCAGATATCGGGCCGAGGGCTCCTACGAGCAGTACTTC
.	TRBD1	TRBV27	TRBJ2-5	CASSLSSGQGETQYF	TGTGCCAGCAGTTTATCCTCGGGACAGGGAGAGACCCAGTACTTC
.	TRBD2	TRBV18	TRBJ2-3	CASSPSGSSDTQYF	TGTGCCAGCTCCCCCAGCGGGAGTTCAGATACGCAGTATTTT
.	.	TRBV7-3	TRBJ1-2	CASSLGGSENGYTF	TGTGCCAGCAGCTTAGGGGGAAGTGAGAATGGCTACACCTTC
medium-sized	.	TRBV30	TRBJ1-5	CASYQPQHF	TGTGCCTCCTATCAGCCCCAGCATTTT